This note documents a single T cell receptor beta chain sequence. The antigen remains undetermined. V was shortened by 2 bases and J by 0 bases, with 14 bases between the two germline ends. Germline CDR1 reads ENHRY; CDR2 reads SYGVKD. CDR3 length equals 17 residues. Amplification of TCR beta CDR3 regions was performed using RNA transcripts as template. RT-PCR in the first round (using the HTBI primer set) targeted the TCR CDR3. A single record per CDR3 protein comes from TCRdb applying MiXCR to the multiplex PCR reads. The top ten hold roughly 15% of the sample, which has fewer than 850,000 distinct CDR3 sequences, 17% seen once. These data are taken from a study of T cells in Graves' hyperthyroidism and ophthalmopathy. Findings and caveats of the study: Most thyroid clonotypes expanded above 0.001 were also detected in blood.

The study left out patients who had uncontrolled infection, other autoimmune disease, pregnancy or lactation. The chain carries TRBV10-3 and TRBJ2-1; weak D call: TRBD2 (6 bases). Sequenced: blood. The sequence was collected from a man aged 45 to 65 with Graves' hyperthyroidism. CDR3 in amino acids: CAISEEISGSSYNEQFF. The CDR3 nucleotides are TGTGCCATCAGTGAGGAGATTAGCGGTAGCTCCTACAATGAGCAGTTCTTC.